The present T cell receptor beta chain was sequenced within a study of T cells in Graves' hyperthyroidism and ophthalmopathy. Study findings and constraints: Using 13 V-J features, a model discriminated ophthalmopathy from stable hyperthyroidism.

In its sample, this clonotype was seen a few times. Its antigen is currently unknown. The V gene's germline CDR1 is SGDLS and CDR2 YYNGEE. Trimming removed 0 bases from V and 6 bases from J, with 13 bases in between. CDR3 length: 15 residues. The source material, RNA transcripts, was used to amplify TCR beta CDR3 regions. The HTBI primer set drove a first-round RT-PCR of the TCR CDR3. TCRdb independently ran MiXCR on the multiplex PCR reads; one entry per CDR3 protein. The profile covers about 460,000 distinct CDR3 sequences, with 20% to 25% appearing a single time and around 50% taken by the ten largest.

What was sequenced was blood. The sequence was obtained from a woman in her 70s with Graves' ophthalmopathy. The V call is TRBV9, the J call TRBJ2-1; unclear D gene. The chain's CDR3 is CASSVAPAERNEQFF. The CDR3 DNA reads as TGTGCCAGCAGCGTAGCGCCTGCCGAGCGCAATGAGCAGTTCTTC.